This T cell receptor (beta chain) was identified during a study of identical twins. Whole-study findings and limits: Models came in too low on out-of-frame TCR alpha sharing in monozygotic twins.

TCRdb re-called the 5' RACE reads through MiXCR, storing one row per CDR3 protein. The sample includes about 520,000 distinct CDR3 sequences, approximately 22% of them seen just once. This clonotype has a count of ten or more. Its antigen is unidentified. The same data also went into a second study, on T cells expressing NK-cell markers. In that study: From sorted CD3+CD56+NKG2C+, CD3+CD56+NKG2C- and CD3+CD56-NKG2C+ T cells came the TCR beta repertoires. NKG2C+ dominant clonotype frequencies in roughly six donors were about 1.0-8% of CD8+ T cells.

The sequencing input was CD4+ T cells sorted from blood. This receptor was obtained from a young woman in good health.

The DNA of the CDR3 is TGTGCCAGCAGTTTGGATGACTATGGCTACACCTTC. Its translation is CASSLDDYGYTF. The chain recombines TRBV12-3 or TRBV12-4 with TRBJ1-2; D unresolved. The CDR3 has 12 amino acids. V dropped 3 bases and J dropped 3 bases, with 5 bases sitting between them.